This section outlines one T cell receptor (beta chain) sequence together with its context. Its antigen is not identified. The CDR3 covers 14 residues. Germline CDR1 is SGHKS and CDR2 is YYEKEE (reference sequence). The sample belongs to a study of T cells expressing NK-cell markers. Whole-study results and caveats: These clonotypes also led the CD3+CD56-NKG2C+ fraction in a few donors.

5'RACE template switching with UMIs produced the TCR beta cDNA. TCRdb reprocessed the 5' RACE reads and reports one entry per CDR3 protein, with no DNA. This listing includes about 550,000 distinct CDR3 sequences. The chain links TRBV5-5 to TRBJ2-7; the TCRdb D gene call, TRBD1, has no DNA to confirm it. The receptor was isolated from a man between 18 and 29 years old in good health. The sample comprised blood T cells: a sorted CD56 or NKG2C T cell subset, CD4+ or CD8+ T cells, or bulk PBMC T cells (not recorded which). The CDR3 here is CASGGEPLTYEQYF.